This TCR beta chain was captured by sequencing in a study of CD8+CD57+ T cells in acquired aplastic anemia. General study results and limits: Common to patients and controls were twenty-nine CD8+ CDR3 sequences.

In patients chosen for sequencing, flow cytometry had shown CD8+CD57+ cell expansion. Blood was sampled before the patients had received any therapy. This clonotype was recorded only once. The antigen is undetermined. Profiling of TCR beta VDJ combinations and CDR3 sequences used genomic DNA as template. Using its own MiXCR run on the reads, TCRdb lists one record per CDR3 protein. The sample shows 200,000 or so distinct CDR3 sequences, approximately 51% of them seen only once. Germline CDR1 reads LNHDA; CDR2 reads SQIVND (reference sequence). Trimming cost V 5 bases and J 8 bases, with 15 bases left between them. This CDR3 contains 13 residues.

The source of this sequence is a human donor with aplastic anemia. The chain couples TRBV19 to TRBJ1-2, with a possible D match to TRBD1 (5 bases). Sequenced material: sorted CD4+, CD8+, or CD8+CD57+ T cells (not recorded which) from PBMCs. DNA for the CDR3: TGTGCCAGTAGTCCCAGGGAAGGATACGGCTACACCTTC. It specifies CASSPREGYGYTF.